This is a list of T cell receptor beta chains from one sample in a study of tissue T cells after allogeneic stem cell transplantation. The protocol was immunoSEQ multiplex PCR, while the TCRdb copy is restricted to in-frame clones and leaves out a portion. Of under 7,000 clones in the sample, 55% to 75% are singletons; the top ten hold approximately 7%. Material: tissue from the rectum, obtained at autopsy. The receptors were sampled from a woman aged 18 to 49 with breast cancer. Both conserved end residues are part of each CDR3. Clone size, where shown, is once, few, many, or a class for clones that have expanded.

J: TRBJ1-5
size: few
V: TRBV19
CDR3: CASSTHLEDQPQHF

J: TRBJ1-3
size: -
V: TRBV6-2/TRBV6-3
CDR3: CASSWTGTGNTIYF

J: TRBJ1-1
size: -
V: TRBV10-3
CDR3: CAIRGSQSRVEAFF

J: TRBJ2-7
size: -
V: TRBV6-6
CDR3: CASRTGAEQYF

J: TRBJ2-5
size: -
V: TRBV5-1
CDR3: CASSFQETQYF

J: TRBJ1-4
size: -
V: TRBV24-1
CDR3: CATSDTGSVDEKLFF

J: TRBJ1-2
size: few
V: TRBV18
CDR3: CASSPGQDLYGYTF

J: TRBJ1-4
size: -
V: TRBV7-9
CDR3: CASSLGQGTNEKLFF

J: TRBJ2-1
size: -
V: TRBV6-5
CDR3: CASRSPGHRAEQFF

J: TRBJ2-5
size: -
V: TRBV27
CDR3: CASSNELAGGPETQYF

J: TRBJ2-7
size: few
V: TRBV5-4
CDR3: CASSSRGGSYEQYF

J: TRBJ2-1
size: -
V: TRBV18
CDR3: CASCTSGGNNEQFF

J: TRBJ2-2
size: -
V: TRBV27
CDR3: CASTYGTDNTGELFF

J: TRBJ1-2
size: -
V: TRBV12-3/TRBV12-4
CDR3: CASSSGTGDTF

J: TRBJ1-3
size: -
V: TRBV3-1/TRBV3-2
CDR3: CASSQTDGNTIYF

J: TRBJ1-2
size: -
V: TRBV20-1
CDR3: CSASLQNYGYTF

J: TRBJ2-5
size: -
V: TRBV3-1/TRBV3-2
CDR3: CASSLNSGEETQYF

J: TRBJ2-1
size: -
V: TRBV7-9
CDR3: CASSLGALNEQFF

J: TRBJ2-5
size: once
V: TRBV3-1/TRBV3-2
CDR3: CASSQGVTSGETRYF

J: TRBJ2-3
size: -
V: TRBV7-2
CDR3: CASSLGAGQPDTQYF